This T cell receptor beta chain is from a study of shared clonotypes between healthy human individuals. For the study at large: Each donor had three CD4 naive, three CD4 memory, two CD8 naive and one CD8 memory plate.

Study-level findings and limits: Rarefaction showed sorted-subset sequencing was incomplete despite large depth. Among donors, clonotype sharing was expected to be affected by sequencing depth.

Some clones are missing from TCRdb's copy, which holds only in-frame ones; the method was immunoSEQ multiplex PCR. Altogether about 610,000 clones are present, approximately 96% being singletons, with the ten largest covering 0.11%. Points on this clone: Its antigen is as yet unknown.

Positive CCR7 selection of CD45RO-negative cells yielded the naive CD8 cells, and terminally differentiated effector memory CD45RA+ cells were excluded. The receptor's source is a woman aged 30 to 39 in good health. The sample taken for sequencing was naive CD8+ T cells sorted from blood.

The CDR3 protein is CASSHREGTYNEQFF. DNA for the CDR3: TGCGCCAGCAGCCACCGGGAGGGCACCTACAATGAGCAGTTCTTC. The chain employs TRBV4-1 and TRBJ2-1; 8 nucleotides line up with TRBD2. The germline V gene has CDR1 MGHRA and CDR2 YSYEKL. The CDR3 has 15 amino acids. The trim removed 3 bases at V and 2 bases at J, leaving 3 bases unmatched.